The rows below give T cell receptor beta chains drawn from one sample of a study of blood T cells in healthy people across ages. In TCRdb, the 5' RACE reads were re-called with MiXCR into one record per CDR3 protein. The table lists 920,000 or so distinct CDR3 sequences, 35% to 50% of them singletons. The sequencing sample was made of blood. These receptors all stem from a woman aged 55-69 years in good health. CDR3s include the opening cysteine and the closing phenylalanine or tryptophan. Each record gives: V gene, clone size, D gene, J gene, CDR3 DNA, CDR3 protein. The D gene is left open where the match is weak. The size of a clone is reported for some rows only, either as once, few or many, or as a class for expanded clones.

TRBV27,few,TRBD2,TRBJ2-1,TGTGCCAGCAGTTGGACTAGCGGGAGGCGGGATGAGCAGTTCTTC,CASSWTSGRRDEQFF
TRBV6-5,.,.,TRBJ2-7,TGTGCCAGCACCCAAATCCCAGGGCCCTACGAGCAGTACTTC,CASTQIPGPYEQYF
TRBV11-2,.,TRBD2,TRBJ2-3,TGTGCCAGCAGCTTAGATGGGCCTAGCGGGGGGGGGACAGATACGCAGTATTTT,CASSLDGPSGGGTDTQYF
TRBV25-1,.,TRBD1,TRBJ2-6,TGTGCCAGCAGTGAACAGGGGGTTGCCGGGGCCAACGTCCTGACTTTC,CASSEQGVAGANVLTF
TRBV27,.,.,TRBJ2-7,TGTGCCAGCAGTGTACTATGGGGGACCTACGAGCAGTACTTC,CASSVLWGTYEQYF
TRBV12-3/TRBV12-4,.,.,TRBJ2-3,TGTGCCAGCAGTTCCCCCCTAGGCACGCAGTATTTT,CASSSPLGTQYF
TRBV6-1,.,.,TRBJ1-4,TGTACCAGCAGTGCCCCCGGGGGACTAAGTAATGAAAAACTGTTTTTT,CTSSAPGGLSNEKLFF
TRBV27,.,TRBD1,TRBJ1-2,TGTGCCAGCAGTTTATCGGACAGGGCTGGTGGCTACACCTTC,CASSLSDRAGGYTF
TRBV12-3/TRBV12-4,.,TRBD2,TRBJ2-1,TGTGCCAGCAGTTTATTAGCGGGGGCCGTGGTGGAGCAGTTCTTC,CASSLLAGAVVEQFF
TRBV6-2/TRBV6-3,.,.,TRBJ1-1,TGTGCCAGCAGTATGGGAAACACTGAAGCTTTCTTT,CASSMGNTEAFF
TRBV7-8,.,.,TRBJ2-1,TGTGCCAGCATGGGGGCTAGCGGCTACAATGAGCAGTTCTTC,CASMGASGYNEQFF
TRBV6-5,.,.,TRBJ1-1,TGTGCCAGCAGTGACCGGGACGGCAACACTGAAGCTTTCTTT,CASSDRDGNTEAFF
TRBV24-1,.,.,TRBJ2-1,TGTGCCACCAGTGATTGGGACGTAAGCTCCTACAATGAGCAGTTCTTC,CATSDWDVSSYNEQFF
TRBV7-8,.,.,TRBJ2-3,TGTGCCAGCAGCTTACCGGCGGGGAGCCGAGATACGCAGTATTTT,CASSLPAGSRDTQYF
TRBV2,.,TRBD2,TRBJ2-5,TGTGCCAGCCGCGTGAGCGGGATTGATGAGCAGTACTTC,CASRVSGIDEQYF
TRBV7-9,few,.,TRBJ2-5,TGTGCCAGCAGCTTCGTTTCAGGGGAGACCCAGTACTTC,CASSFVSGETQYF
TRBV20-1,.,.,TRBJ2-7,TGCAGTGCTAGAGATAGGGCGAGCCCCGTCTCCTACGAGCAGTACTTC,CSARDRASPVSYEQYF
TRBV5-6,few,.,TRBJ2-7,TGTGCCAGCAGCTGGGACAGGGATAGCGGGAGGATCTACGAGCAGTACTTC,CASSWDRDSGRIYEQYF
TRBV12-3/TRBV12-4,many,TRBD2,TRBJ2-1,TGTGCCAGCAGTCCTAGCGGGAGGGTCTACAATGAGCAGTTCTTC,CASSPSGRVYNEQFF
TRBV3-1,.,.,TRBJ1-2,TGTGCCAGCAGCCAAGACTTTAGGGCTGGCTACACCTTC,CASSQDFRAGYTF
TRBV10-3,.,.,TRBJ1-1,TGTGCCACGGCAGGGTTCGGGAACACTGAAGCTTTCTTT,CATAGFGNTEAFF
TRBV27,.,.,TRBJ2-1,TGTGCCAGCAGTTCAATTAGCCGTGAGCAGTTCTTC,CASSSISREQFF
TRBV20-1,.,TRBD2,TRBJ2-1,TGCAGTGCTAGAGACGGGAGGGGCGGCTCCTACAATGAGCAGTTCTTC,CSARDGRGGSYNEQFF
TRBV27,.,.,TRBJ2-5,TGTGCCAGCAGCCAGGGGAGGATGGAGACCCAGTACTTC,CASSQGRMETQYF
TRBV4-1,.,.,TRBJ2-3,TGCGCCAGCAGCCAAGGTCGCGTCAGCACAGATACGCAGTATTTT,CASSQGRVSTDTQYF
TRBV11-2,few,.,TRBJ1-2,TGTGCCAGCACCAACCGGGACGGCTATGGCTACACCTTC,CASTNRDGYGYTF
TRBV9,many,.,TRBJ2-2,TGTGCCAGCACCTACCTGGACGGACCGAACACCGGGGAGCTGTTTTTT,CASTYLDGPNTGELFF
TRBV10-3,few,.,TRBJ1-5,TGTGCCACCCAGGTGACTAGCAATCAGCCCCAGCATTTT,CATQVTSNQPQHF